The following is a T cell receptor (beta chain) sequence with its context. Its antigen is unknown. The data are from a study of OX40 agonist ivuxolimab in advanced cancers. About the study: Patients' therapy was ivuxolimab, an antibody that acts as an agonist of OX40 (CD134). Hepatocellular carcinoma, melanoma, renal cell or head and neck cancer occurred in dose-escalation patients.

Sequencing used immunoSEQ multiplex PCR; TCRdb keeps in-frame clones, though not all of them. The table lists under 20,000 clones, under 90% of them singletons, with 30% in the top ten. CDR3 length equals 14 residues. Germline CDR1 SGHAT, CDR2 FQNNGV. V lost 5 bases and J lost 0, with 10 bases in between. Study conclusions and caveats: Among some nonresponders, normalized T-cell clonal expansion was also low. By week 6 at 0.1 to 3.0 mg/kg, blood CD4+ and CD8+ T cells had expanded clonally.

This TCR was sampled from an adult with an advanced solid tumor such as melanoma, head and neck, liver or kidney cancer. This chain links TRBV11-2 with TRBJ1-1; tentative D call: TRBD1 (5 bases). The sample in question was CD4+ or CD8+ T cells sorted from blood, obtained in a trial of the OX40 agonist ivuxolimab. CDR3 DNA: TGTGCCAGCAGCGGCAGGGTGCTGAACACTGAAGCTTTCTTT. Translated: CASSGRVLNTEAFF.